This T cell receptor (beta chain) is from a study of cytomegalovirus exposure and HLA in healthy donors. 60 Vbeta and 13 Jbeta primers were used in PCR. The method was immunoSEQ multiplex PCR; TCRdb's version includes in-frame clones alone and lacks a portion of them. The profile shows approximately 190,000 clones, 82% of them singletons. Germline assignment: CDR1 SNHLY and CDR2 FYNNEI. CDR3 length: 15 residues. J lost 1 base, V lost 7 bases, and 4 bases had no gene match. The rearrangement uses TRBV2 and TRBJ2-7; 13 nucleotides line up with TRBD2. This TCR was sampled from a woman between 18 and 29 years old in good health and CMV-seronegative. The sample comprised PBMCs. CDR3 residues: CASKWTSGSSYEQYF. The CDR3 nucleotides read TGTGCCAGCAAATGGACTAGCGGGAGTTCCTACGAGCAGTACTTC. Based on the CDR3 plus reference TRBV2 and TRBJ2-7, the full variable domain is EPEVTQTPSHQVTQMGQEVILRCVPISNHLYFYWYRQILGQKVEFLVSFYNNEISEKSEIFDDQFSVERPDGSNFTLKIRSTKLEDSAMYFCASKWTSGSSYEQYFGPGTRLTVT.